The rows below give T cell receptor beta chains drawn from one sample of a study of OX40 agonist ivuxolimab in advanced cancers. Measured with immunoSEQ multiplex PCR; TCRdb has only the in-frame clones, and not every one. The data show under 50,000 clones, 70% to 90% seen once. Sample: CD4+ or CD8+ T cells sorted from blood, taken in a trial of the OX40 agonist ivuxolimab. The receptor set was obtained from an adult with an advanced solid tumor such as melanoma, head and neck, liver or kidney cancer. The CDR3 runs from the conserved cysteine through the conserved F or W. Each record gives: J gene, clone size, D gene, V gene, CDR3 DNA, CDR3 protein. The D gene is left open where the match is weak. Clone size, where shown, is once, few, many, or a class for clones that have expanded.

>TRBJ2-3|.|.|TRBV11-2
TGTGCCAGCAGCTTAGTGGCGGAGGACACAGATACGCAGTATTTT
CASSLVAEDTDTQYF
>TRBJ1-2|.|.|TRBV19
TGTGCCAGTAGTCCGAATCCAGGAACATCTAACTATGGCTACACCTTC
CASSPNPGTSNYGYTF
>TRBJ1-6|once|.|TRBV18
TGTGCCAGCTCATGGACAGCCGAAAATGATAATTCACCCCTCCACTTT
CASSWTAENDNSPLHF
>TRBJ1-5|.|.|TRBV5-6
TGTGCCAGCAGCTTGGGAGAGGGGCAGCCCCAGCATTTT
CASSLGEGQPQHF
>TRBJ2-1|.|.|TRBV5-1
TGCGCCAGCAGCTTGAAGCCTGGGGATGAGCAGTTCTTC
CASSLKPGDEQFF
>TRBJ1-2|.|TRBD1|TRBV29-1
TGCAGCGTGACAAGACAGGGGAGGAGTGGCTACACCTTC
CSVTRQGRSGYTF
>TRBJ1-2|.|.|TRBV6-1
TGTGCCAGCAGTCCCCGCAGGGAGGACTATGGCTACACCTTC
CASSPRREDYGYTF
>TRBJ1-2|.|.|TRBV27
TGTGCCAGCAGTTTTCACGACAGCTACTATGGCTACACCTTC
CASSFHDSYYGYTF
>TRBJ2-2|.|.|TRBV5-1
TGCGCCAGCAGCTTGGGGGCGGTAACGAACACCGGGGAGCTGTTTTTT
CASSLGAVTNTGELFF
>TRBJ2-7|.|.|TRBV7-9
TGTGCCAGCAGCCCGACCGCGGTGCGCTACGAGCAGTACTTC
CASSPTAVRYEQYF
>TRBJ2-1|.|TRBD2|TRBV18
TGTGCCAGCTCACCGACACTAGCGGGGGGAGACAATGAGCAGTTCTTC
CASSPTLAGGDNEQFF
>TRBJ1-3|.|.|TRBV5-1
TGCGCCAGCAGCTTGTTACCAGGGCCGGATGGAAACACCATATATTTT
CASSLLPGPDGNTIYF
>TRBJ1-2|.|.|TRBV12-2
TGTGCAAGTCGCCGAGACCGCCGGGACAGGGGTAACTATGGCTACACCTTC
CASRRDRRDRGNYGYTF
>TRBJ1-5|once|.|TRBV4-1
TGCGCCAGCAGCCAAGTCCATAGCAATCAGCCCCAGCATTTT
CASSQVHSNQPQHF
>TRBJ2-2|.|TRBD2|TRBV10-3
TGTGCCATCCTTCGGGGGGGCGGGGAGCTGTTTTTT
CAILRGGGELFF
>TRBJ2-3|.|TRBD2|TRBV11-2
TGTGCCAGCAGCTTTACACTAGCGGGACCAGATACGCAGTATTTT
CASSFTLAGPDTQYF
>TRBJ1-2|.|.|TRBV29-1
TGCAGCGTTGAAGCGGTGGGAGGTCTGGGGGTTGGTGGCTACACCTTC
CSVEAVGGLGVGGYTF
>TRBJ1-2|.|TRBD1|TRBV29-1
TGCAGCGTTCGGACAGGGGGTGGCTATGGCTACACCTTC
CSVRTGGGYGYTF
>TRBJ1-2|.|.|TRBV14
TGTGCCAGCAGCCAACAGGGTTACTATGGCTACACCTTC
CASSQQGYYGYTF
>TRBJ1-6|.|TRBD1|TRBV10-3
TGTGCCATCAGTGAGTCCGGGCAGGGGGGATCACCCCTCCACTTT
CAISESGQGGSPLHF
>TRBJ1-2|.|.|TRBV6-6
TGTGCCAGCAGTTACTCCGTGGGACACTATGGCTACACCTTC
CASSYSVGHYGYTF
>TRBJ1-4|.|TRBD1|TRBV29-1
TGCAGCGCCTCCAGTTTGGGGACAGGCGCAACTAATGAAAAACTGTTTTTT
CSASSLGTGATNEKLFF
>TRBJ1-2|few|.|TRBV4-1
TGCGCCAGCAGCCAAGCGGCCGCCTACTATGGCTACACCTTC
CASSQAAAYYGYTF